This T cell receptor beta chain is drawn from a study of T cell responses to AZD1222 COVID-19 vaccine (dated by TCRdb to the early 2020s). Broadly, across the study: A total of approximately 250 trial participants underwent TCR sequencing, of whom roughly 210 had received two doses of AZD1222 and approximately 25 had received two doses of the MenACWY control vaccine. Trial participants were enrolled by age into subgroups of 18-55, 56-69 and 70-plus years, and approximately 150, 30 and 60 TCR-sequenced participants, respectively, were included in these subgroups.

Explained via the paper, the time point label denotes: about 28 days (+/-7) after the second vaccine dose. AZD1222 recipients with second doses at about 4 weeks or about 12 weeks were pooled, because spike-specific TCR depth and breadth did not differ between schedules. Vaccinee samples came from UK trials COV001 and COV002, including a single-blind randomized controlled phase 2/3 trial of AZD1222 (ChAdOx1 nCoV-19) in healthy adults. For TCRbeta chain sequencing, PBMC samples were collected from trial participants at day 0 and at day 28 after the second dose. In regard to this clone: The antigen this receptor binds is unknown. Base quality data are lacking; no much larger clone is found one base away.

Via the germline V gene (reference sequence), CDR1 is MNHEY and CDR2 SMNVEV. From the cysteine through the phenylalanine, the CDR3 covers 14 amino acids. CDR3 DNA only is kept here, 42 bases in frame from base 1. Trimmed from V: 2 bases; trimmed from J: 6 bases; junction bases lacking a gene match: 4. The paper's findings and limits, for the study overall: A significant rise in spike-specific TCR breadth and depth was observed after two AZD1222 doses relative to day 0 and relative to MenACWY recipients. Reportedly, almost half of the unique spike-specific TCRs recognized epitopes lying outside the regions that are mutated in the B.1.351 and B.1.1.7 variants. The whole spike protein was spanned by vaccine-associated CD4 TCRs, and dominant responses were seen in regions 160-218 and 743-854. Only five or six AZD1222 recipients were SARS-CoV-2 seropositive at baseline, limiting conclusions about previously exposed vaccinees. Participants were mostly white British and included more females than males, and it was suggested by the authors that clonal diversity may have been underestimated. In the small 56-69-year group, the increase in depth fell short of significance, most likely because of low power. Because no day 14 peak-response samples were available, the repertoires could be characterized only after the peak T cell response.

The CDR3 regions of human TCRbeta chains were analyzed by immunosequencing. The study's own analysis went as follows. TCRs in the repertoires were matched against a reference library of SARS-CoV-2-specific TCRs that had been generated with the MIRA antigen-specificity platform. Breadth meant the fraction of unique TCRs that were SARS-CoV-2-associated, whereas depth meant the fraction of total T cells that were SARS-CoV-2-associated. Using the MIRA data, every spike-specific TCR was mapped to the spike region that the TCR reacted to and assigned to either a CD4 or a CD8 class. Log10-transformed breadth and depth values were compared by one-way ANOVA with Sidak's multiple comparisons tests. In TCRdb, the immuneACCESS table is reduced to in-frame sequences with V and J assigned. These tables do not hold every clone; where another copy was compared, an unresolved V gene accounts for under half, and the others remain unexplained. The V and J calls and the clone size are those of that table, but D and trimming were determined from the DNA. This sample holds more than 110,000 clones; 92% were observed only once. The ten largest clones add up to more than 3% of the sample.

The starting material was peripheral blood, obtained 28 days after the second AZD1222 dose. The chain joins TRBV27 to TRBJ1-2, with TRBD1 identical over 9 junction bases. The origin of this receptor is an adult who received the AZD1222 COVID-19 vaccine. The DNA sequence reads TGTGCCAGCAGTTTAGGACAGGGGACGGATGGCTACACCTTC. It encodes CASSLGQGTDGYTF.